This T cell receptor (beta chain) was obtained from a study of CD8 T cells in Susac syndrome. Study conclusions and caveats: As acknowledged by the study, its TCR sequencing and HLA analysis included a relatively small number of individuals.

Turning to this clonotype: The antigen is unknown.

High-throughput TCR beta sequencing covered peripheral CD8+ and CD4+ T cells. Relapsing-remitting disease, either stable or active, was present in the treatment-naive patients who were the multiple sclerosis controls. The V gene lost 3 bases and the J gene lost 1 base, with 12 bases spanning the gap. This CDR3 region has 15 residues. Germline assignment: CDR1 LNHDA and CDR2 SQIVND (reference sequence). When the RNA was reverse transcribed, random hexamers were used with an input of about 0.5 to 1 ug. It was immunoSEQ multiplex PCR that amplified TCR beta CDR3 across 54 Vbeta and 13 Jbeta. TCRdb reprocessed the immunoSEQ multiplex PCR reads with MiXCR, giving one entry per CDR3 protein. The profile shows more than 250,000 distinct CDR3 sequences, 92% of them singletons.

Material: CD4+ T cells from PBMCs. The receptor was isolated from a human donor with multiple sclerosis. The gene calls are TRBV19 and TRBJ1-1, with D tentatively TRBD1 (6 bases). This CDR3 reads CASSMVGAPNTEAFF. In DNA form, the CDR3 reads TGTGCCAGTAGTATGGTGGGGGCCCCGAACACTGAAGCTTTCTTT.